These 7 T cell receptor beta chains originate from one sample sequenced in a study of T-cell reconstitution after alpha-beta-depleted transplantation in children. Preparation of the TCRbeta library involved a method that used unique molecular identifiers. TCRdb independently ran MiXCR on the PCR reads; one entry per CDR3 protein. The sample lists some 600,000 distinct CDR3 sequences; 10% to 15% were seen once. Sequencing was performed on PBMCs, mostly from graft donor cells, taken 360 days after TCRalphabeta/CD19-depleted stem cell transplant. These receptors all stem from a male patient between 10 and 17 years old who had a stem cell transplant for acute myeloid leukemia, so the T cells may come from the graft donor.

This chain connects TRBV7-2 to TRBJ2-5; D is uncertain. V lost 4 bases, J lost 5 bases, and 17 bases lay in between. Looked up from germline, CDR1 is SGHTA and CDR2 is FQGNSA. CDR3 size: 15 residues. CDR3 nucleotides: TGTGCCAGCAGCTCGGCCACGGCCCATCGGGAGACCCAGTACTTC. It specifies CASSSATAHRETQYF.

This clonotype was found once. This sequence joins TRBV6-5 and TRBJ2-6; D perhaps matches TRBD1 (7 bases). The germline gives CDR1 MNHEY, CDR2 SVGAGI. The CDR3 sequence is 17 residues long. V shed 2 bases and J shed 0 bases, with 11 bases lying between them. This CDR3 reads CASSYRQGLSGANVLTF. CDR3 nucleotide sequence: TGTGCCAGCAGTTACAGACAGGGACTCTCTGGGGCCAACGTCCTGACTTTC.

This clonotype was counted at least ten times. A junction boundary mismatches the germline segment, possibly from a read error. The chain employs TRBV6-2 or TRBV6-3 and TRBJ2-1, with a possible D match to TRBD2 (6 bases). The CDR3 is 13 amino acids. Germline V gene lookup returns CDR1 MNHEY and CDR2 SVGEGT. The CDR3 region is CASNRDSNNEQFF. The CDR3 region has the DNA TGTGCCAGCAACCGGGACTCCAACAATGAGCAGTTCTTC.

The V gene is TRBV5-1, the J gene TRBJ2-1; D perhaps matches TRBD1 (5 bases). This CDR3 has 17 residues. CDR1 is SGHRS and CDR2 is YFSETQ in the germline V gene. Trimming shortened V by 2 bases and J by 0 bases, and 15 bases separated the two germline ends. The CDR3 DNA reads as TGCGCCAGCAGCTTCCAGGGTCAGATGCGCTCCTACAATGAGCAGTTCTTC. Amino acid sequence: CASSFQGQMRSYNEQFF.

This clonotype has just a few counts. The chain combines TRBV20-1 with TRBJ2-3; D possibly corresponds to TRBD2 (6 bases). This CDR3 is built from 14 residues. CDR1 DFQATT and CDR2 SNEGSKA come from the germline V gene (reference sequence). Trimming left V 3 bases short and J 1 base short, with 11 bases between. CDR3 DNA sequence: TGCAGTGCTAGCGTGGCTAGCGGCACAGATACGCAGTATTTT. Translated, it gives CSASVASGTDTQYF.

Ten or more counts support this clonotype. CDR3 nucleotide sequence: TGTGCCAGCAGCTTAGGACTAGCGGTTAGCCAGCGGGAGACCCAGTACTTC. It yields the protein CASSLGLAVSQRETQYF. The chain is built from TRBV7-2 and TRBJ2-5; 9 positions match TRBD2. CDR1 is SGHTA, CDR2 FQGNSA, per germline. Trimming took 1 base from V and 5 from J; bases not matched to a gene: 11. This CDR3 contains 17 residues. The full variable domain, in which reference TRBV7-2 and TRBJ2-5 provide the parts outside the CDR3, is GAGVSQSPSNKVTEKGKDVELRCDPISGHTALYWYRQSLGQGLEFLIYFQGNSAPDKSGLPSDRFSAERTGGSVSTLTIQRTQQEDSAVYLCASSLGLAVSQRETQYFGPGTRLLVL.

In regard to this clonotype: This could be a read error, since a much larger clone is one nucleotide away. The V and J genes are TRBV19 and TRBJ2-1; TRBD2 aligns across 7 bases. CDR1 is LNHDA, CDR2 SQIVND, per germline (reference sequence). The CDR3 sequence is 13 residues long. CDR3 bases: TGTGCCAGTAGTATGGCGGGGGTGCATGAGCAGATCTTC. Protein product: CASSMAGVHEQIF.